This entry describes one T cell receptor (beta chain). The CDR3 totals 16 residues. V was cut by 2 bases and J by 6 bases, with 16 bases left in between. Germline CDR1 reads LGHDT; CDR2 reads YNNKEL (reference sequence). The data belong to a study of T cell responses to AZD1222 COVID-19 vaccine. Clones were read by immunoSEQ multiplex PCR, and TCRdb kept only the in-frame ones, dropping some. Counted here are roughly 120,000 clones, 70% to 85% occurring once; the ten biggest clones make up 5.5% to 8%. This chain joins TRBV3-1 (or the pseudogene TRBV3-2) and TRBJ1-4; D gene unclear. The receptor's source is an adult in good health. This sample comprised peripheral blood, obtained on day 0 of AZD1222 vaccination. The CDR3 reads CASSQYGAENDEKLFF. As DNA, the CDR3 is TGTGCCAGCAGCCAATACGGTGCGGAGAATGATGAAAAACTGTTTTTT.